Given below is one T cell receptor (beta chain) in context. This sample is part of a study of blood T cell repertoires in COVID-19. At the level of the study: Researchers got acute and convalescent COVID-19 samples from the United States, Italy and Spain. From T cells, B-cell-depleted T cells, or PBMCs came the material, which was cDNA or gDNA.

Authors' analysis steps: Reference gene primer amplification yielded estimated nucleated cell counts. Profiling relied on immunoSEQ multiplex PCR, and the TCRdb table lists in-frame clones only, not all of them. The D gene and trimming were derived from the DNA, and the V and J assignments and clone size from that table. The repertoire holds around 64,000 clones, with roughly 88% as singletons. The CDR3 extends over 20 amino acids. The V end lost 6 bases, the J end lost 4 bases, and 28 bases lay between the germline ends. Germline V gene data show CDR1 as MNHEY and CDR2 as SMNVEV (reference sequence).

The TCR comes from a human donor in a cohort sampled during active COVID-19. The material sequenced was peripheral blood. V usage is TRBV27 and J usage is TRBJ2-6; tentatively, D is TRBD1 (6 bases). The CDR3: CASRPKASGQGPYGANVLTF. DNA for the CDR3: TGTGCCAGCAGACCTAAGGCCAGTGGGCAGGGGCCTTACGGGGCCAACGTCCTGACTTTC.